One sample yielded the 20 T cell receptor beta chains listed below, sequenced in a study of blood T cell repertoires in COVID-19. The assay was immunoSEQ multiplex PCR, and TCRdb's table has in-frame clones only and misses some. Among 240,000 or so clones listed, 86% were seen once. Sequenced sample: PBMCs or T cells enriched from blood (not recorded which). These receptors were collected from a woman aged 50 to 60 who had recovered from COVID-19.

The J gene is TRBJ2-1, the V gene TRBV3-1 (or the pseudogene TRBV3-2); 15 positions agree with TRBD2. The CDR3 totals 20 residues. The V gene end was trimmed by 0 bases and the J gene end by 3 bases; junction bases not matched to a gene: 9. Germline CDR1 is LGHDT and CDR2 is YNNKEL (reference sequence). The CDR3 nucleotides read TGTGCCAGCAGCCAAGATAGCCCCGGACTAGCGGGGGGGATCTACAATGAGCAGTTCTTC. It codes for CASSQDSPGLAGGIYNEQFF.

The chain links TRBV30 to TRBJ2-1; D possibly corresponds to TRBD2 (5 bases). The CDR3 loop spans 11 amino acids. Germline loops: CDR1 GTSNPN, CDR2 SVGIG (reference sequence). Trimming pared 0 bases from V and 15 bases from J, leaving 12 bases between. CDR3 region: CAWSVRAEWFF. The CDR3 DNA is TGTGCCTGGAGTGTTCGAGCGGAGTGGTTCTTC.

The CDR3 spells CASRPGQGVAGELFF. CDR3 in DNA: TGTGCCAGCAGACCGGGACAGGGAGTGGCCGGGGAGCTGTTTTTT. J is TRBJ2-2 and V is TRBV28, with 9 bases that match TRBD1. The CDR3 loop spans 15 amino acids. Germline-derived CDR1 and CDR2 are MDHEN and SYDVKM. V gave up 6 bases and J gave up 6 bases; unmatched junction bases: 8.

This sequence joins TRBV24-1 and TRBJ2-3, with D possibly being TRBD2 (5 bases). Trimming cost V 3 bases and J 0 bases, with 12 bases left between them. CDR1 and CDR2 from the germline V gene are KGHDR and SFDVKD. This CDR3 contains 16 residues. The CDR3 is CATSDPRETSTDTQYF. The CDR3 DNA follows: TGTGCCACCAGTGATCCACGGGAAACTAGCACAGATACGCAGTATTTT.

This clone has just one count. J is TRBJ2-6 and V is TRBV4-3; D might be TRBD1 (5 bases). The germline V gene has CDR1 LGHNA and CDR2 YSLEER. CDR3 length: 20 residues. Deletions cut 0 bases from V and 0 bases from J, with 18 bases between. CDR3 bases: TGCGCCAGCAGCCAAGAATGGAACAGGTTTCGACTCTCTGGGGCCAACGTCCTGACTTTC. This encodes CASSQEWNRFRLSGANVLTF.

V usage is TRBV5-1 and J usage is TRBJ1-1; D is undetermined. The CDR3 is 14 residues long. V was shortened by 3 bases and J by 2 bases, with 11 bases between the two germline ends. The germline V gene encodes CDR1 SGHRS and CDR2 YFSETQ. CDR3 DNA sequence: TGCGCCAGCAGCTGGGCTGGTATTAACACTGAAGCTTTCTTT. Protein product: CASSWAGINTEAFF.

The rearrangement uses TRBV7-2 and TRBJ1-5, with 7 bases identical to TRBD1. V dropped 5 bases and J dropped 3; count of bases not matched to a gene: 7. Germline V gene lookup returns CDR1 SGHTA and CDR2 FQGNSA. The CDR3 length is 15 residues. Here the CDR3 DNA reads TGTGCCAGCAGCCGGACCACAGGGGCCAATCAGCCCCAGCATTTT. Translating it yields CASSRTTGANQPQHF.

This chain joins TRBV6-5 and TRBJ1-6; D perhaps matches TRBD1 (6 bases). CDR3 length: 14 residues. Trimming pared 2 bases from V and 6 bases from J, leaving 8 bases between. Looked up from germline, CDR1 is MNHEY and CDR2 is SVGAGI. The CDR3 is CASSYRGGNSPLHF. CDR3 bases: TGTGCCAGCAGTTACAGGGGGGGTAATTCACCCCTCCACTTT.

This clone was picked up one time. The chain couples TRBV7-8 to TRBJ2-7, with D possibly TRBD2 on 6 matching bases. Trimming took off 4 bases at V and 0 bases at J, with 16 bases between the two ends. Germline V gene data show CDR1 as SGHVS and CDR2 as FQNEAQ. CDR3 length equals 16 residues. In DNA form, the CDR3 reads TGTGCCAGCAGCTCTATCTCGGGGGTTAGCTCCTACGAGCAGTACTTC. Translated: CASSSISGVSSYEQYF.

This chain uses TRBV28 with TRBJ1-4, with 9 bases matching TRBD1. Germline V gene sequence: CDR1 MDHEN, CDR2 SYDVKM. The CDR3 sequence is 16 residues long. The V segment lost 7 bases and the J segment 2 bases; nucleotides outside the gene matches: 8. The CDR3 protein is CASKGQGPSTNEKLFF. The CDR3 nucleotides are TGTGCCAGCAAGGGACAGGGTCCTAGTACTAATGAAAAACTGTTTTTT.

This chain links TRBV6-2 or TRBV6-3 with TRBJ1-2, with TRBD1 as a possible D gene (6 bases). Germline lookup yields CDR1 MNHEY and CDR2 SVGEGT. Trimming took 6 bases from V and 8 from J, leaving 19 bases between them. This CDR3 is 14 amino acids long. CDR3 sequence reads: CASSRDDRPLGYTF. In DNA, the CDR3 is TGTGCCAGCAGCCGAGATGACAGGCCCTTGGGCTACACCTTC.

This clone showed up just once. The chain recombines TRBV7-3 with TRBJ2-1, with TRBD2 matching over 8 bases. Germline V gene lookup returns CDR1 SGHTA and CDR2 FQGTGA. Germline trimming cut 3 bases from V and 6 bases from J; bases unmatched to any gene: 1. The CDR3 runs to 13 residues. The CDR3 sequence is CASSLGLGNEQFF. In DNA form, the CDR3 reads TGTGCCAGCAGCTTGGGACTAGGCAATGAGCAGTTCTTC.

The table lists this clone with a few counts. V gene TRBV18 combines with J gene TRBJ1-2; D may be TRBD1 (5 bases). V lost 3 bases and J lost 0, with 8 bases in between. CDR3 size: 14 residues. The germline CDR1 and CDR2 sequences are KGHSH and LQKENI. The CDR3 nucleotides are TGTGCCAGCTCACCGGGGGGGTCTAACTATGGCTACACCTTC. Protein product: CASSPGGSNYGYTF. Drawing the rest from reference TRBV18 and TRBJ1-2, the complete variable domain is NAGVMQNPRHLVRRRGQEARLRCSPMKGHSHVYWYRQLPEEGLKFMVYLQKENIIDESGMPKERFSAEFPKEGPSILRIQQVVRGDSAAYFCASSPGGSNYGYTFGSGTRLTVV.

The chain employs TRBV10-3 and TRBJ1-6; 9 bases are a match to TRBD1. This CDR3 spans 15 amino acids. V shed 2 bases and J 7 bases; nucleotides not matched to a gene: 3. Germline assignment: CDR1 ENHRY and CDR2 SYGVKD. CDR3 sequence: CAISERQGVNSPLHF. The DNA for the CDR3 is TGTGCCATCAGTGAGCGACAGGGGGTCAATTCACCCCTCCACTTT.

V usage is TRBV7-8 and J usage is TRBJ2-2; D might be TRBD1 (6 bases). The CDR3 is 13 residues long. The germline V gene has CDR1 SGHVS and CDR2 FQNEAQ. V was cut by 5 bases and J by 5 bases, with 9 bases left in between. The CDR3, as DNA: TGTGCCAGCAGCAACAGGGTAACCGGGGAGCTGTTTTTT. Amino acids: CASSNRVTGELFF. Using reference TRBV7-8 and TRBJ2-2 for the parts outside the CDR3, the full variable domain is GAGVSQSPRYKVAKRGQDVALRCDPISGHVSLFWYQQALGQGPEFLTYFQNEAQLDKSGLPSDRFFAERPEGSVSTLKIQRTQQEDSAVYLCASSNRVTGELFFGEGSRLTVL.

The gene calls are TRBV27 and TRBJ2-7, with TRBD1 matching 10 bases. The CDR3 consists of 15 residues. V trimming: 3 bases; J trimming: 2 bases; junction bases outside the gene matches: 4. Germline lookup yields CDR1 MNHEY and CDR2 SMNVEV (reference sequence). For the CDR3, the DNA is TGTGCCAGCAGTTTTACGGGACAGGGGACCTACGAGCAGTACTTC. This sequence encodes CASSFTGQGTYEQYF.

The chain combines TRBV28 with TRBJ1-2; a possible D gene is TRBD1 (6 bases). CDR1 is MDHEN and CDR2 is SYDVKM in the germline V gene. Trimming took 5 bases from V and 6 from J, leaving 13 bases between them. The CDR3 is 13 amino acids. The CDR3: CASSEFYRDGYTF. For the CDR3, the DNA is TGTGCCAGCAGTGAGTTTTACAGGGATGGCTACACCTTC.

This clone has a handful of counts. The chain is built from TRBV18 and TRBJ2-2, with D tentatively TRBD1 (5 bases). The CDR3 totals 15 residues. Trimming removed 2 bases at V and 6 bases at J, with 13 bases between. The germline gives CDR1 KGHSH, CDR2 LQKENI. This chain's CDR3 is CASSPSLPGSGELFF. In DNA, the CDR3 is TGTGCCAGCTCACCATCATTGCCAGGGTCCGGGGAGCTGTTTTTT.

In DNA form, the CDR3 reads TGCAGCGTCTCGGCCCAGGGTAGCACAGATACGCAGTATTTT. It codes for CSVSAQGSTDTQYF. The rearrangement links TRBV29-1 to TRBJ2-3; a possible D gene is TRBD1 (5 bases). The CDR3 runs to 14 residues. V was pared by 6 bases and J by 0 bases, with 13 bases between. Germline V gene sequence: CDR1 SQVTM, CDR2 ANQGSEA.

This chain uses TRBV4-2 with TRBJ2-7; 16 bases are shared with TRBD2. V lost 0 bases and J lost 9; bases outside the gene matches: 5. The CDR3 sequence is 16 residues long. The germline gives CDR1 LGHNA, CDR2 YNFKEQ. In DNA, the CDR3 is TGTGCCAGCAGCCAAGACGGGACTAGCGGGAGGGTGGTGCAGTACTTC. As protein: CASSQDGTSGRVVQYF.